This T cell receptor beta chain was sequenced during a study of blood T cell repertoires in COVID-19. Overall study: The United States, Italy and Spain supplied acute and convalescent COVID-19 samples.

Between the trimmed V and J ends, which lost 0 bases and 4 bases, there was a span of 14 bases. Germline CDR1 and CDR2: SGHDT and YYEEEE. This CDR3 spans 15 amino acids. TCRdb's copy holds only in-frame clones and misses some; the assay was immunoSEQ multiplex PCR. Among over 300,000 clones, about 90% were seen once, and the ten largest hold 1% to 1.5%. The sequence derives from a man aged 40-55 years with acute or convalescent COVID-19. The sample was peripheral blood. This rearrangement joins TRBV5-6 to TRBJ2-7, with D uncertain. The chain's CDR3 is CASSLGTEFRYEQYF. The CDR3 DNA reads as TGTGCCAGCAGCTTGGGAACAGAGTTTAGGTACGAGCAGTACTTC.